A single sample is the source of the 4 T cell receptor beta chains below, sequenced in a study of blood T cell repertoires in COVID-19. Sequenced by immunoSEQ multiplex PCR; TCRdb stores in-frame clones only, minus some. The sample includes 80,000 to 100,000 clones, approximately 86% of them seen just once. Sequenced sample: peripheral blood. These receptors came from a man aged 70-80 years with active or convalescent COVID-19.

This chain joins TRBV29-1 and TRBJ1-2, with TRBD1 matching 8 bases. There are 13 residues in the CDR3. The ends lost 1 base at V and 3 bases at J; junction bases unmatched: 1. Germline values: CDR1 SQVTM, CDR2 ANQGSEA. CDR3: CSVEVGQDYGYTF. The CDR3 nucleotides read TGCAGCGTTGAAGTGGGACAGGACTATGGCTACACCTTC.

The rearrangement links TRBV5-1 to TRBJ2-7; D is possibly TRBD2 (5 bases). CDR3 length: 14 amino acids. The V end was cut by 0 bases, the J end by 5 bases, with 12 bases between. The germline gives CDR1 SGHRS, CDR2 YFSETQ. The CDR3 nucleotides read TGCGCCAGCAGCTTGGAGTCGGGGTATCACGAGCAGTACTTC. The encoded protein is CASSLESGYHEQYF.

The CDR3, as DNA: TGCGCCAGCAGCTACCGGGACAGGGGGAACACTGAAGCTTTCTTT. Protein sequence: CASSYRDRGNTEAFF. The chain uses TRBV4-1 and TRBJ1-1; 10 bases map to TRBD1. The germline V gene has CDR1 MGHRA and CDR2 YSYEKL. The junction had 4 bases not matched to a gene; V was cut back by 5 bases and J by 1 base. The CDR3 runs 15 residues.

The J gene is TRBJ2-7, the V gene TRBV7-2; unclear D gene. V gave up 3 bases and J gave up 3 bases, with 12 bases separating them. Germline CDR1 SGHTA, CDR2 FQGNSA. CDR3 length equals 14 residues. DNA of the CDR3: TGTGCCAGCAGCTTGGGCCCGACCAACTACGAGCAGTACTTC. Translation: CASSLGPTNYEQYF. Variable domain in full (rest from reference TRBV7-2 and TRBJ2-7): GAGVSQSPSNKVTEKGKDVELRCDPISGHTALYWYRQSLGQGLEFLIYFQGNSAPDKSGLPSDRFSAERTGGSVSTLTIQRTQQEDSAVYLCASSLGPTNYEQYFGPGTRLTVT.